The clone carrying this T cell receptor beta chain was counted at least ten times. Its antigen is as yet unknown. This record belongs to a study of identical twins. Study-wide results and caveats: Insertions ran lower in abundant cord blood beta clonotypes, though not in memory repertoires.

Unique molecular identifiers were in the cDNA, with template-switch universal primer binding. One entry per CDR3 protein results from TCRdb running MiXCR on the 5' RACE reads. The sample has 200,000 to 250,000 distinct CDR3 sequences; around 6.9% are singletons. The same specimen was also included in a second study, on yellow fever vaccine responses in identical twins. That source reports: It has been reported that, in twins, the vaccine T cell response seemed partly convergent and partly personalized.

The sequence came from a woman aged 18-35 years in good health. The sample taken for sequencing was memory (CD45RO+) T cells sorted from blood.

In nucleotides, the CDR3 is TGTGCCAGCAGTTACAGGGGGCAGGGTTACAATGAGCAGTTCTTC. Translating gives CASSYRGQGYNEQFF. The J gene is TRBJ2-1, the V gene TRBV6-5; 7 nucleotides align to TRBD1. Germline assignment: CDR1 MNHEY and CDR2 SVGAGI. The CDR3 totals 15 residues. The J segment lost 4 bases and the V segment lost 2 bases, leaving 5 bases of the junction unmatched.